This T cell receptor beta chain was retrieved from a study of blood T cell repertoires in COVID-19. At the level of the study: From the United States, Italy and Spain came samples of acute and convalescent COVID-19. In each case, the material was cDNA or gDNA derived from T cells, B-cell-depleted T cells, or PBMCs.

Original processing notes: From reference gene primer amplification, estimates of nucleated cell counts were derived. Method: immunoSEQ multiplex PCR; TCRdb's copy keeps in-frame clones and lacks some. That table is the source of V, J and clone size, and D and trimming were worked out from the DNA. This table holds 200,000 to 250,000 clones, about nine tenths found once. CDR1 is MNHEY, CDR2 SVGAGI, per germline. This CDR3 spans 15 amino acids. Trimming removed 6 bases from V and 3 bases from J; junction bases left unmatched: 8. This clone has a handful of counts. In assigning cohorts, the study relied on participant-reported clinical history.

V is TRBV6-5 and J is TRBJ1-5, with TRBD1 identical over 7 bases. The TCR originated in a woman aged 40 to 55 with acute COVID-19. The sample was PBMCs or T cells enriched from blood (not recorded which). The CDR3 nucleotides are TGTGCCAGCAGACCCGACAGGGATCACAATCAGCCCCAGCATTTT. This sequence encodes CASRPDRDHNQPQHF.